The 5 T cell receptor beta chains in this list originate from one sample, sequenced in a study of T cells after posttransplantation cyclophosphamide. A marrow graft followed busulfan-fludarabine conditioning, with cyclophosphamide on days +3 and +4. The protocol was immunoSEQ multiplex PCR, while the TCRdb copy is restricted to in-frame clones and leaves out a portion. The repertoire has some 43,000 clones, 80% to 95% of them found once; the top ten carry about 2.5%. Here the sequenced sample was PBMCs, taken 62 days after allogeneic stem cell transplant with posttransplant cyclophosphamide. Source of these receptors: a male patient aged 60 to 75 who received an allogeneic stem cell transplant from a related donor and was CMV-positive. Some T cells may be graft donor cells.

This chain uses TRBV12-5 with TRBJ1-3, with D perhaps matching TRBD1 (6 bases). V was pared by 2 bases and J by 0 bases, with 14 bases between. Germline V gives CDR1 LGHNT, CDR2 FRNRAP. The length of the CDR3 is 17 residues. CDR3 in amino acids: CASGLTRTGNSGNTIYF. The CDR3 DNA reads TGTGCTAGTGGTTTGACTCGAACAGGGAACTCTGGAAACACCATATATTTT.

This chain connects TRBV5-1 to TRBJ2-3; 13 bases are shared with TRBD2. The length of the CDR3 is 17 residues. V was clipped by 4 bases and J by 2 bases; unmatched bases: 7. The germline gives CDR1 SGHRS, CDR2 YFSETQ. The CDR3 sequence is CASSVGLAGTLTDTQYF. The CDR3 DNA reads TGCGCCAGCAGCGTGGGACTAGCGGGGACTCTCACAGATACGCAGTATTTT.

The chain combines TRBV2 with TRBJ2-1, with D possibly matching TRBD2 (6 bases). Trimming took 6 bases from V and 10 from J, leaving 7 bases between them. Germline-derived CDR1 and CDR2 are SNHLY and FYNNEI. The CDR3 has 10 amino acids. DNA of the CDR3: TGTGCCAGCAGACGGGGGGAGCAGTTCTTC. It is translated as CASRRGEQFF.

In nucleotides, the CDR3 is TGCGCCAGCAGCACCCGGACACCCAAGAAGGAAAAACTGTTTTTT. It codes for CASSTRTPKKEKLFF. The V gene is TRBV4-1, the J gene TRBJ1-4; D may be TRBD1 (5 bases). The CDR3 length is 15 residues. With 5 bases removed from V and 8 bases from J, the gap between germline ends came to 18 bases. Germline CDR1 MGHRA, CDR2 YSYEKL.

The CDR3 sequence: CASSPSRSYNEQFF. CDR3 sequence (DNA): TGTGCCAGCAGTCCCTCTCGGTCCTACAATGAGCAGTTCTTC. The rearrangement uses TRBV27 and TRBJ2-1; no clear D gene. Germline CDR1 MNHEY, CDR2 SMNVEV (reference sequence). The CDR3 is 14 amino acids. V lost 5 bases, J lost 1 base, and 9 bases lay in between.